This T cell receptor beta chain was sequenced in a study of human T cells and chemical hapten exposure. One entry per CDR3 protein results from TCRdb running MiXCR on the RACE reads. The sample yields 55,000 to 80,000 distinct CDR3 sequences, roughly 9.6% seen once. Points on this clonotype: The antigen is unknown.

The CDR3 has 12 amino acids. Trimming took off 5 bases at V and 4 bases at J, with 8 bases between the two ends. The study's findings and limits: With DPC sensitization, TCRs exceeding 1 in 1000 frequency showed no change.

The sample's time point: patch test 3, about 24 weeks after DPC sensitization. Treatment reported: therapeutic diphenylcyclopropenone sensitization with weekly scalp DPC. Blood draws came before every patch-test application. V and J are TRBV12-3 or TRBV12-4 and TRBJ1-2, with D unresolved. The sequences come from whole blood, collected in connection with sensitization to the hapten diphenylcyclopropenone (DPC). The TCR originated in a woman under 40 with alopecia areata. Some clones in this sample may be carry-over from other donors' samples. CDR3 region: CASSRESYGYTF. As DNA, the CDR3 is TGTGCCAGCAGTAGGGAGAGCTATGGCTACACCTTC.